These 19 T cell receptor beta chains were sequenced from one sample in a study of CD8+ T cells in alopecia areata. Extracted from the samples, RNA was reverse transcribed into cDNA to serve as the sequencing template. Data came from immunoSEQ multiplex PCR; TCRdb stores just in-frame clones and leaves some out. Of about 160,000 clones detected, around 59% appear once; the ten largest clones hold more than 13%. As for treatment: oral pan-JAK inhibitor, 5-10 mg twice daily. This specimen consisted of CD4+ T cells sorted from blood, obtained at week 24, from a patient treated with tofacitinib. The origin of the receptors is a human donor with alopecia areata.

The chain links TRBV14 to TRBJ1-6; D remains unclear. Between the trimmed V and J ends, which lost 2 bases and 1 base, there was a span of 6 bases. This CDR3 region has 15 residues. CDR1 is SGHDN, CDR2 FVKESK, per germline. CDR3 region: CASSQYGSYNSPLHF. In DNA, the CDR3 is TGTGCCAGCAGCCAATATGGATCCTATAATTCACCCCTCCACTTT. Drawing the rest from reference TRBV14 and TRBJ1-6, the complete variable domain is EAGVTQFPSHSVIEKGQTVTLRCDPISGHDNLYWYRRVMGKEIKFLLHFVKESKQDESGMPNNRFLAERTGGTYSTLKVQPAELEDSGVYFCASSQYGSYNSPLHFGNGTRLTVT.

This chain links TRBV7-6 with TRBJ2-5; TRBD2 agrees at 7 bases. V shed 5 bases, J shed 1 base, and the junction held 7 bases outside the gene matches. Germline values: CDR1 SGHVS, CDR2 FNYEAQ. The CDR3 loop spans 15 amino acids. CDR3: CASSPGGGLQETQYF. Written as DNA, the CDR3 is TGTGCCAGCAGCCCGGGCGGGGGTCTCCAAGAGACCCAGTACTTC.

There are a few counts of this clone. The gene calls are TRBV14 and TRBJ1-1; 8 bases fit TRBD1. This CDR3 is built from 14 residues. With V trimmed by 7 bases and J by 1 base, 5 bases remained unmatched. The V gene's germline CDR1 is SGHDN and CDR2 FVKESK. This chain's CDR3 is CASKFGQGNTEAFF. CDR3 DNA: TGTGCCAGCAAATTCGGACAGGGGAACACTGAAGCTTTCTTT.

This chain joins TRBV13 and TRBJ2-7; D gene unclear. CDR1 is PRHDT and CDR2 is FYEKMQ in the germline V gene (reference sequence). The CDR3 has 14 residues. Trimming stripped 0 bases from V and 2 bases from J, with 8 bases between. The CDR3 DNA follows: TGTGCCAGCAGCTTAGGAGTCCGGGCCTACGAGCAGTACTTC. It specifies CASSLGVRAYEQYF. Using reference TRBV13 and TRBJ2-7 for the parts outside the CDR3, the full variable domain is AAGVIQSPRHLIKEKRETATLKCYPIPRHDTVYWYQQGPGQDPQFLISFYEKMQSDKGSIPDRFSAQQFSDYHSELNMSSLELGDSALYFCASSLGVRAYEQYFGPGTRLTVT.

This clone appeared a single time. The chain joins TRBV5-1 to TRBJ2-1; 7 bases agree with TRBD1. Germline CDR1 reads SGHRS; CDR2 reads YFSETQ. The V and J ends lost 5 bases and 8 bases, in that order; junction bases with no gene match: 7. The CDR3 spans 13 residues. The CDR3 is CASSHRTGDEQFF. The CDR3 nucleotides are TGCGCCAGCAGTCACCGCACAGGGGATGAGCAGTTCTTC. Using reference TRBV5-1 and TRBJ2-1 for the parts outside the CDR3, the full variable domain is KAGVTQTPRYLIKTRGQQVTLSCSPISGHRSVSWYQQTPGQGLQFLFEYFSETQRNKGNFPGRFSGRQFSNSRSEMNVSTLELGDSALYLCASSHRTGDEQFFGPGTRLTVL.

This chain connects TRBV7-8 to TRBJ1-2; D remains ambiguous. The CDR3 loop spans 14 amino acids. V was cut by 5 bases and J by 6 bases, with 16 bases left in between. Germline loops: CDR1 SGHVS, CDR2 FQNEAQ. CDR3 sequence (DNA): TGTGCCAGCAGCCCCTCTTTCTCCAGAAATGGCTACACCTTC. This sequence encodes CASSPSFSRNGYTF.

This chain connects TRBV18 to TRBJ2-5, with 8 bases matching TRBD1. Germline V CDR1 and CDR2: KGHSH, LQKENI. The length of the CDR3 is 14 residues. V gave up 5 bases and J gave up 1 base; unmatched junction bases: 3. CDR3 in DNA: TGTGCCAGCTCAATCGGACAGGGCCAAGAGACCCAGTACTTC. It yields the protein CASSIGQGQETQYF.

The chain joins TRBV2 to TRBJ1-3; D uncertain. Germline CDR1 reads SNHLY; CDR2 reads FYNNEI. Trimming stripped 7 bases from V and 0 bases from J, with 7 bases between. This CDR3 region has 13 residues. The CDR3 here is CASTSDSGNTIYF. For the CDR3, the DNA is TGTGCCAGCACCAGCGACTCTGGAAACACCATATATTTT. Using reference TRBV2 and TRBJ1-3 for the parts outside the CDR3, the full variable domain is EPEVTQTPSHQVTQMGQEVILRCVPISNHLYFYWYRQILGQKVEFLVSFYNNEISEKSEIFDDQFSVERPDGSNFTLKIRSTKLEDSAMYFCASTSDSGNTIYFGEGSWLTVV.

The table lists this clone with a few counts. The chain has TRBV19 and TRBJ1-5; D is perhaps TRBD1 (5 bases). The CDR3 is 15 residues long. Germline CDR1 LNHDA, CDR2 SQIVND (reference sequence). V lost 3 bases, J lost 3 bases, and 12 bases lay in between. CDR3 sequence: CASSISGGFNQPQHF. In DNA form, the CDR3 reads TGTGCCAGTAGTATTAGTGGGGGGTTCAATCAGCCCCAGCATTTT.

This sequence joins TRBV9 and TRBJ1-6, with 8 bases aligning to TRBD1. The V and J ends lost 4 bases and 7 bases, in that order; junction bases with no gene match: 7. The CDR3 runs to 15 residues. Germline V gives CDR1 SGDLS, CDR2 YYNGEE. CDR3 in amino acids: CASSPQDRENSPLHF. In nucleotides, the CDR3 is TGTGCCAGCAGCCCCCAGGACAGGGAGAATTCACCCCTCCACTTT.

The CDR3 region has the DNA TGTGCCAGCAGCTTAGGTAGGGGTAGCGGGGCCTCCTACGAGCAGTACTTC. This encodes CASSLGRGSGASYEQYF. The chain joins TRBV7-9 to TRBJ2-7, with TRBD2 identical over 8 bases. Trimming removed 1 base from V and 0 bases from J; junction bases left unmatched: 8. Germline loops: CDR1 SEHNR, CDR2 FQNEAQ (reference sequence). The CDR3 has 17 amino acids.

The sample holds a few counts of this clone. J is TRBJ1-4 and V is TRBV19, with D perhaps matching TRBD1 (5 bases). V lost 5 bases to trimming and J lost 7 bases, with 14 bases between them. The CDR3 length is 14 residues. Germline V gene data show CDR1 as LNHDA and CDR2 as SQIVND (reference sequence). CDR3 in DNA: TGTGCCAGTAGTTCGTGGGGGGAAGGTGAAAAACTGTTTTTT. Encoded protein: CASSSWGEGEKLFF.

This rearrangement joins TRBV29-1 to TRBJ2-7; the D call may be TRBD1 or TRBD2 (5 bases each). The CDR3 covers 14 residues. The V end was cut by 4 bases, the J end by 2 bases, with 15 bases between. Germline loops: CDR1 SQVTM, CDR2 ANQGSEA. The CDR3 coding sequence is TGCAGCGTTGCTAGCAGGGTTTCCCCCTACGAGCAGTACTTC. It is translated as CSVASRVSPYEQYF.

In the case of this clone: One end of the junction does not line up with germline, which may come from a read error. CDR3 in DNA: TGTGCCAGCAGTCCCGACGGGTCTGGGGCCAACGTCCTGACTTTC. Translating gives CASSPDGSGANVLTF. This rearrangement joins TRBV10-3 to TRBJ2-6; D uncertain. This CDR3 contains 15 residues. The germline V gene has CDR1 ENHRY and CDR2 SYGVKD.

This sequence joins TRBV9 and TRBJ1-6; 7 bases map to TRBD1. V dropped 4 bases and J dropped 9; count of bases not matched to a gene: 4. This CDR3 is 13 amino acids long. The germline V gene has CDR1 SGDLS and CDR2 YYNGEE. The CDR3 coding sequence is TGTGCCAGCAGCTACTCAGGGGGTTCACCCCTCCACTTT. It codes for CASSYSGGSPLHF.

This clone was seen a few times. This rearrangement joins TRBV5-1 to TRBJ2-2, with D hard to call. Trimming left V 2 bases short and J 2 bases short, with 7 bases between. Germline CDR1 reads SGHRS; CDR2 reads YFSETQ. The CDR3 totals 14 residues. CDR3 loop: CASSLTINTGELFF. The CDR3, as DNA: TGCGCCAGCAGCTTAACAATAAACACCGGGGAGCTGTTTTTT. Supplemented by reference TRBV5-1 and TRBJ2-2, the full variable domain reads KAGVTQTPRYLIKTRGQQVTLSCSPISGHRSVSWYQQTPGQGLQFLFEYFSETQRNKGNFPGRFSGRQFSNSRSEMNVSTLELGDSALYLCASSLTINTGELFFGEGSRLTVL.

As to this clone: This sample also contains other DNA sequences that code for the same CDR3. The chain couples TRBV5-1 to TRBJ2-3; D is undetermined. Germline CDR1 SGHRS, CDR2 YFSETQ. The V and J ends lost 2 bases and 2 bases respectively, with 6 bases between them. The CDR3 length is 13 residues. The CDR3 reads CASSLEVTDTQYF. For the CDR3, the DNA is TGCGCCAGCAGCTTAGAAGTCACAGATACGCAGTATTTT.

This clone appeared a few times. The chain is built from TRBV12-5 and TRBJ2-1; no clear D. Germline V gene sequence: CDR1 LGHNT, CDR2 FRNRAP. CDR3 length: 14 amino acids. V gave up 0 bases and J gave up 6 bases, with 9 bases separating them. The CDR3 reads CASGLVLASNEQFF. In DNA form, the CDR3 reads TGTGCTAGTGGTTTGGTACTGGCTAGCAATGAGCAGTTCTTC.

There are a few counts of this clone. The DNA for the CDR3 is TGTGCCAGCAGTGAACGGACAGGGTATGGCTACACCTTC. Its translation is CASSERTGYGYTF. This rearrangement joins TRBV6-1 to TRBJ1-2; 8 positions agree with TRBD1. This CDR3 is 13 amino acids long. The V segment lost 2 bases and the J segment 5 bases; nucleotides outside the gene matches: 1. Germline CDR1 reads MNHNS; CDR2 reads SASEGT.